This TCR beta chain was captured by sequencing in a study of blood T cell repertoires in COVID-19. Study context: Sites across the United States, Italy and Spain contributed samples from acute and convalescent COVID-19. PBMCs, B-cell-depleted T cells, or T cells provided the cDNA or gDNA that made up the material.

Authors' analysis steps: Estimation of nucleated cell counts relied on the amplification of reference gene primers. Using immunoSEQ multiplex PCR, the repertoire was profiled, and TCRdb retains in-frame clones only, with some absent. Clonal size and the V and J genes are those of that table, whereas D and trimming came from the DNA. The data hold about 46,000 clones, with about 91% observed a single time. Trimming cost V 1 base and J 4 bases; bases outside gene matches: 9. CDR1 is GTSNPN, CDR2 SVGIG, per germline (reference sequence). CDR3 length equals 15 residues. The source material was peripheral blood. The receptor was derived from a man in his fifties or sixties with acute or convalescent COVID-19. The rearrangement links TRBV30 to TRBJ2-7, with 8 nucleotides matching TRBD1. Here the CDR3 reads CAWSGRTGKRYEQYF. In DNA, the CDR3 is TGTGCCTGGAGTGGGCGGACAGGGAAGAGGTACGAGCAGTACTTC.